Each of the 10 T cell receptor beta chains below was sequenced from the same sample in a study of blood T cell repertoires in COVID-19. Clones were read by immunoSEQ multiplex PCR, and TCRdb kept only the in-frame ones, dropping some. The sample lists about 86,000 clones, roughly three quarters occurring once. What was sequenced was peripheral blood. These receptor sequences come from a man in his 70s with acute or convalescent COVID-19.

The J gene is TRBJ2-1, the V gene TRBV5-1; possibly TRBD1 for D (6 bases). In germline, CDR1 is SGHRS, CDR2 YFSETQ. The V gene lost 0 bases and the J gene lost 8 bases, with 15 bases spanning the gap. This CDR3 is 15 amino acids long. The CDR3 sequence: CASSLATRGGDEQFF. The CDR3 region has the DNA TGCGCCAGCAGCTTGGCGACACGAGGGGGTGATGAGCAGTTCTTC.

V gene TRBV5-4 combines with J gene TRBJ2-3, with 9 bases aligning to TRBD1. Germline V gene lookup returns CDR1 SGHNT and CDR2 YYREEE (reference sequence). This CDR3 has 15 residues. The J segment lost 4 bases and the V segment lost 1 base, leaving 4 bases of the junction unmatched. The CDR3 loop reads CASSLRQGDADTQYF. The DNA of the CDR3 is TGTGCCAGCAGCTTGAGACAGGGGGATGCAGATACGCAGTATTTT. The whole variable domain, remainder taken from reference TRBV5-4 and TRBJ2-3, is ETGVTQSPTHLIKTRGQQVTLRCSSQSGHNTVSWYQQALGQGPQFIFQYYREEENGRGNFPPRFSGLQFPNYSSELNVNALELDDSALYLCASSLRQGDADTQYFGPGTRLTVL.

CDR3 nucleotides: TGTGCCAGTAGTATTCTAGAGAGAGGAGATACGCAGTATTTT. This codes for CASSILERGDTQYF. This chain joins TRBV19 and TRBJ2-3; D not resolved. The CDR3 has 14 residues. Germline CDR1 is LNHDA and CDR2 is SQIVND (reference sequence). The V gene lost 3 bases and the J gene lost 5 bases, with 12 bases spanning the gap.

The rearrangement links TRBV7-3 to TRBJ2-1, with D tentatively TRBD1 (6 bases). Trimming removed 2 bases at V and 0 bases at J, with 8 bases between. The CDR3 sequence is 15 residues long. Germline values: CDR1 SGHTA, CDR2 FQGTGA. The CDR3 protein is CASSLLGGSYNEQFF. In nucleotides, the CDR3 is TGTGCCAGCAGCTTATTAGGGGGCTCCTACAATGAGCAGTTCTTC.

This chain joins TRBV7-9 and TRBJ2-1, with 10 bases fitting TRBD1. The CDR3 has 17 residues. Per germline, CDR1 SEHNR and CDR2 FQNEAQ (reference sequence). Unmatched junction bases numbered 13, after V lost 4 bases and J lost 7 bases. The CDR3 coding sequence is TGTGCCAGCAGCTGGACGGGACAGGGGCCGGGAAGGAATGAGCAGTTCTTC. The encoded protein is CASSWTGQGPGRNEQFF.

The chain has TRBV5-1 and TRBJ2-5, with TRBD1 matching over 9 bases. V lost 4 bases and J lost 5; bases outside the gene matches: 6. The CDR3 spans 14 residues. Germline CDR1 reads SGHRS; CDR2 reads YFSETQ. The CDR3 region has the DNA TGCGCCAGCAGCCTCGGGACAGGGATCGAGACCCAGTACTTC. Protein sequence: CASSLGTGIETQYF. The entire variable domain, with the rest obtained from reference TRBV5-1 and TRBJ2-5, is as follows: KAGVTQTPRYLIKTRGQQVTLSCSPISGHRSVSWYQQTPGQGLQFLFEYFSETQRNKGNFPGRFSGRQFSNSRSEMNVSTLELGDSALYLCASSLGTGIETQYFGPGTRLLVL.

V and J are TRBV19 and TRBJ2-2; D perhaps matches TRBD2 (6 bases). The V and J ends lost 7 bases and 5 bases respectively, with 11 bases between them. Germline V gene lookup returns CDR1 LNHDA and CDR2 SQIVND (reference sequence). The CDR3 has 13 amino acids. CDR3 in DNA: TGTGCCAGTACCCTGGGGGGTACCGGGGAGCTGTTTTTT. Amino acid sequence: CASTLGGTGELFF.

The chain carries TRBV15 and TRBJ1-3; 8 positions agree with TRBD1. V trimming: 3 bases; J trimming: 0 bases; junction bases outside the gene matches: 4. This CDR3 has 16 residues. From germline, CDR1 is LNHNV and CDR2 YYDKDF (reference sequence). For the CDR3, the DNA is TGTGCCACCAGCAGTCAGGGGGCTCGCTCTGGAAACACCATATATTTT. It specifies CATSSQGARSGNTIYF.

This clone was detected a few times. The chain employs TRBV11-3 and TRBJ2-1; 8 bases align to TRBD1. V gave up 1 base and J gave up 5 bases; unmatched junction bases: 4. CDR1 and CDR2 from the germline V gene are SGHNT and YENEEA. This CDR3 comprises 15 residues. The CDR3: CASSLGTGWDNEQFF. The CDR3 region has the DNA TGTGCCAGCAGCTTAGGGACAGGGTGGGACAATGAGCAGTTCTTC.

The chain has TRBV15 and TRBJ2-2; TRBD2 matches 8 bases. With V trimmed by 1 base and J by 1 base, 5 bases remained unmatched. Germline CDR1 LNHNV, CDR2 YYDKDF (reference sequence). The CDR3 is made up of 17 amino acids. The CDR3 reads CATSRASSGKNTGELFF. CDR3 DNA sequence: TGTGCCACCAGCAGAGCGAGTAGCGGGAAGAACACCGGGGAGCTGTTTTTT.